The T cell receptor beta chain under discussion was sequenced for a study of shared clonotypes between healthy human individuals. At the level of the study: The study enrolled two women and a few men aged 18 to 49. Study-level findings and limits: Donor scarcity curtailed the genetic and exposure-history diversity represented herein.

The CDR3 contains 17 residues. With 6 bases clipped from V and 0 bases from J, the junction kept 12 bases outside the gene matches. Germline values: CDR1 LNHDA, CDR2 SQIVND (reference sequence). Every subset had its genomic DNA shared out evenly among several immunoSEQ plates. The protocol was immunoSEQ multiplex PCR, while the TCRdb copy is restricted to in-frame clones and leaves out a portion. This sample has roughly 640,000 clones, with about 97% found just once. Details on this clone: Its antigen is unknown.

Division of CD4+ cells produced a CD45RA+ naive subset and a CD45RA-negative memory subset. V is TRBV19 and J is TRBJ2-3, with 7 bases that match TRBD2. The receptor comes from a woman aged 25 to 39 in good health. Sequencing was carried out using naive CD4+ T cells sorted from blood. Stated subset: CD45RA+ positively selected. CDR3 protein: CASRVTDLAASTDTQYF. CDR3 nucleotides: TGTGCCAGTAGAGTCACCGATCTAGCGGCTAGCACAGATACGCAGTATTTT.